The T cell receptor beta chain described here comes from a study of T cells in Graves' hyperthyroidism and ophthalmopathy. General study results and limits: Ophthalmopathy and stable hyperthyroidism were told apart by a 13 V-J model.

V lost 7 bases to trimming and J lost 4 bases; unmatched junction nucleotides: 8. Germline assignment: CDR1 MNHNS and CDR2 SASEGT. This CDR3 has 14 residues. Points on this clonotype: The antigen remains undetermined.

RNA transcripts gave rise to amplified TCR beta CDR3 regions. During a first-round RT-PCR of the TCR CDR3, the HTBI primer set was used. TCRdb ran MiXCR on the multiplex PCR reads and lists one entry per CDR3 protein. The repertoire holds hundreds of thousands of distinct CDR3 sequences, 17% seen once, with 15% to 20% in the top ten. The sequencing sample was made of blood. The genes are TRBV6-1 and TRBJ2-3, with TRBD1 identical over 7 bases. The TCR comes from a woman under 30 with Graves' ophthalmopathy. This CDR3 reads CASIPRQGSDTQYF. In DNA form, the CDR3 reads TGTGCCAGCATTCCAAGACAGGGTTCAGATACGCAGTATTTT.